This T cell receptor beta chain emerged from a study of T-cell memory formation after mild COVID-19 listed by TCRdb under 2021. About the investigation overall: Most TCR sequence clusters were specific to one of the two donors. The cohort comprised two young, previously healthy adult volunteers, one female and one male. In a couple of donors, T-cell clones that expanded and contracted after mild COVID-19 were followed by sequencing TCRalpha and TCRbeta repertoires longitudinally.

Ficoll-Paque density gradient centrifugation was the method used to isolate PBMCs. This clonotype showed up just a few times. The antigen it recognizes is unknown. No base-level quality is on record; no much larger clone is a single base apart. Between the V and J ends, shortened by 2 bases and 6 bases respectively, the junction contains 12 bases. The germline V gene yields SGHRS for CDR1 and YFSETQ for CDR2. Inclusive of the bounding cysteine and phenylalanine, the CDR3 is 14 residues long. CDR3 DNA is the only sequence kept; it has 42 bases, read in frame from the first base. The reads were generated on an Illumina NovaSeq 6000. TCRalpha and TCRbeta cDNA libraries were constructed by 5'RACE with constant-segment primers, with sample barcodes and unique molecular identifiers being introduced. RNA was extracted from every sample with Trizol reagent. Library amplification was performed in two PCR steps, and a second sample barcode and Illumina TruSeq adapters were introduced in the second step. Libraries were sequenced on an Illumina NovaSeq with 2 x 150 bp paired-end reads. In the original analysis: Demultiplexing of reads and collapsing into UMI-guided consensus sequences were performed with migec v1.2.7. Using mixcr v2.1.11, UMI consensuses were aligned to TRA and TRB V and J templates and then assembled into clonotypes. A clonotype was counted as expanded or contracted only when both edgeR and NoisET called the clonotype significant, with the noise models trained on biological replicates. edgeR calls used a false discovery rate-adjusted p below 0.01 and a log2 fold-change threshold of 1. As an exploratory analysis of dynamics, max-normalized trajectories of the 1000 most abundant clonotypes were examined with PCA combined with hierarchical clustering. The CD4 or CD8 phenotype of responding clones was assigned using the separately sequenced CD4+ and CD8+ repertoires. TCRdb reprocessing: public reads trimmed at Q25 with fastp, clones called with MiXCR, in-frame beta chains kept. All rows with the same CDR3 protein become a single entry with the most common DNA and genes. In this record, the V and J calls reflect TCRdb's handling and not the investigators' own analysis. For this sample the table gives 300,000 to 400,000 distinct CDR3 sequences, of which about an eighth were detected only once. The top ten clones comprise about a fifth of the sample.

Results and caveats for the whole study, not just this receptor: Whether the second-wave clones peaking on day 37 were SARS-CoV-2 specific was not confirmed. The detection of some responding clones in pre-infection memory suggests that pre-existing cross-reactive memory T cells joined the SARS-CoV-2 response. Clones that contracted from day 15 to 85 showed balanced CD4/CD8 phenotypes, whereas a second wave of clones that expanded from day 15 to 37 leaned towards CD4+. Contracting CD4+ clones were found mainly in CM and EM memory subsets, while CD8+ clones were enriched in EMRA. Only two mild cases were covered in the study, and larger cohorts including severe cases with pre-infection samples were considered necessary.

The chain couples TRBV5-1 to TRBJ1-5, with the D segment identity uncertain. This TCR came from a man aged 18 to 35 who had mild COVID-19 (a few samples of this study predate the infection). The sample titles of this study are shuffled in the database, so cell type and time point are left out; the donor was told from shared clones. The sequencing sample was made of PBMCs or a T cell subset sorted from them (not recorded which). The sequenced DNA is TGCGCCAGCAGCTTAACGGGGATCGGTCAGCCCCAGCATTTT. The encoded protein is CASSLTGIGQPQHF.